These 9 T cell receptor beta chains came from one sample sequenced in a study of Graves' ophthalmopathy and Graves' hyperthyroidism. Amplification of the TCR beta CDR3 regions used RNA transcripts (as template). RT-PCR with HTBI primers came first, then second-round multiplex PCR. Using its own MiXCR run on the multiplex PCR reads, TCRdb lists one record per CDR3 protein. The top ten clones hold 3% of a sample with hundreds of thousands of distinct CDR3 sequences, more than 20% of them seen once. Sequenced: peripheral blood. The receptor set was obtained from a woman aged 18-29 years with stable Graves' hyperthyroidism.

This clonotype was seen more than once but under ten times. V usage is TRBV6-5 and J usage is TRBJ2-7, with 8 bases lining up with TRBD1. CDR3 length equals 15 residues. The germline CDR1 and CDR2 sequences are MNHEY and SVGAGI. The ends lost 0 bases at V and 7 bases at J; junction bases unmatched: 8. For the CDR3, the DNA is TGTGCCAGCAGTTACTCACGGGACAGGACCGTGGAGCAGTACTTC. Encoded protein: CASSYSRDRTVEQYF.

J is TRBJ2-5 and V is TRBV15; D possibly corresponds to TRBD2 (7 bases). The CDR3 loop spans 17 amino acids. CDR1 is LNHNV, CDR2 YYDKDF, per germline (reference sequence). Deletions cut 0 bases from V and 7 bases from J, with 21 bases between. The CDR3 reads CATSRDRRKAGAGTQYF. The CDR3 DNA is TGTGCCACCAGCAGAGATCGGAGGAAGGCGGGGGCCGGGACCCAGTACTTC.

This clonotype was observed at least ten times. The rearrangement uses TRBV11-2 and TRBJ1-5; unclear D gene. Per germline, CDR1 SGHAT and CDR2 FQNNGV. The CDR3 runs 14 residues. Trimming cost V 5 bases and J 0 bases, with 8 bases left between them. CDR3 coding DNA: TGTGCCAGCAGCGCGGACTATAGCAATCAGCCCCAGCATTTT. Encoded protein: CASSADYSNQPQHF.

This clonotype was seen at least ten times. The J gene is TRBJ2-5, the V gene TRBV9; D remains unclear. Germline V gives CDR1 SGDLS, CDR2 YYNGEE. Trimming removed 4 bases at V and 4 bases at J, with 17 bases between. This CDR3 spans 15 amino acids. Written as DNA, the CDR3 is TGTGCCAGCAGCCCTTCGACATGGCCGGGAGAGACCCAGTACTTC. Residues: CASSPSTWPGETQYF.

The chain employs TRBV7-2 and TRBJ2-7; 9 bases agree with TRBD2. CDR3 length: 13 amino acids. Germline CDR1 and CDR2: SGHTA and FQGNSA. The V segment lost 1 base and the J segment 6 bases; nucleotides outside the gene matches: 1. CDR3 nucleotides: TGTGCCAGCAGCTTAGTGGGACTAGCCGAGCAGTACTTC. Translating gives CASSLVGLAEQYF.

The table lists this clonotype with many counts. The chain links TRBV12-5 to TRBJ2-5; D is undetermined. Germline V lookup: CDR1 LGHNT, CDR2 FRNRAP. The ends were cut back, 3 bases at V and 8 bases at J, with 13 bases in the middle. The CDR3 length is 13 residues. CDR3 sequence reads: CASGFGTSGTQYF. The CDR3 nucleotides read TGTGCTAGTGGTTTTGGTACATCAGGAACCCAGTACTTC.

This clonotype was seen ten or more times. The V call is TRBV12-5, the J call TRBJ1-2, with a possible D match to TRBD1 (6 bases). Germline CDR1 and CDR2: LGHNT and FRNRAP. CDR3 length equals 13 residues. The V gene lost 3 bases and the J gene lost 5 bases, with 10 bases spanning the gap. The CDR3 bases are TGTGCTAGTGGTTTCTCAGGGGCGTATGGCTACACCTTC. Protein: CASGFSGAYGYTF. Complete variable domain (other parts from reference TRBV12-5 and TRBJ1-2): DARVTQTPRHKVTEMGQEVTMRCQPILGHNTVFWYRQTMMQGLELLAYFRNRAPLDDSGMPKDRFSAEMPDATLATLKIQPSEPRDSAVYFCASGFSGAYGYTFGSGTRLTVV.

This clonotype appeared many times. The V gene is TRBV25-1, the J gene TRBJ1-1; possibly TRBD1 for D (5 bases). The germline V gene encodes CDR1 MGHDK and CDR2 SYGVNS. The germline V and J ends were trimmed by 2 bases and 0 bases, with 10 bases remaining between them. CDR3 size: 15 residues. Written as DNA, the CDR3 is TGTGCCAGCAGTGAAACGGGGGAAATGAACACTGAAGCTTTCTTT. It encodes CASSETGEMNTEAFF.

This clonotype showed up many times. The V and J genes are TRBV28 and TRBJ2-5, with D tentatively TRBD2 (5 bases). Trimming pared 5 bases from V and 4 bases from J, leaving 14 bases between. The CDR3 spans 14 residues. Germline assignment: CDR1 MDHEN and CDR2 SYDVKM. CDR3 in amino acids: CASSDARRRETQYF. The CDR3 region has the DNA TGTGCCAGCAGTGACGCGCGGAGGAGAGAGACCCAGTACTTC.